This T cell receptor beta chain stems from a study of T cell repertoires in cytomegalovirus infection. Study in general: CMV infection together with matching HLA type was indicated by public TCR beta signatures. Notes on the study in general: There were HLA-C-restricted CMV-specific TCR beta clonotypes dominating the ex vivo response.

The CDR3 is 14 residues long. The germline CDR1 and CDR2 sequences are LGHNT and FRNRAP. V was clipped by 7 bases and J by 0 bases, with 11 bases between them. TCRdb itself ran the reads through MiXCR, one entry per CDR3 protein. The sample includes 900,000 to 950,000 distinct CDR3 sequences, 31% of them seen just once. This clonotype was observed a few times. Its cognate antigen is unknown. The sequenced sample was cultured CD8+ T cells from PBMCs, obtained from culture after CMV antigen stimulation. The TCR sequence derives from a human donor in good health (CMV status not recorded). Some clones in this sample may be carry-over from other donors' samples. The chain links TRBV12-5 to TRBJ2-3, with D perhaps TRBD1 (6 bases). This CDR3 reads CASAQGRSTDTQYF. The CDR3 DNA is TGTGCTAGTGCCCAGGGGCGAAGCACAGATACGCAGTATTTT.